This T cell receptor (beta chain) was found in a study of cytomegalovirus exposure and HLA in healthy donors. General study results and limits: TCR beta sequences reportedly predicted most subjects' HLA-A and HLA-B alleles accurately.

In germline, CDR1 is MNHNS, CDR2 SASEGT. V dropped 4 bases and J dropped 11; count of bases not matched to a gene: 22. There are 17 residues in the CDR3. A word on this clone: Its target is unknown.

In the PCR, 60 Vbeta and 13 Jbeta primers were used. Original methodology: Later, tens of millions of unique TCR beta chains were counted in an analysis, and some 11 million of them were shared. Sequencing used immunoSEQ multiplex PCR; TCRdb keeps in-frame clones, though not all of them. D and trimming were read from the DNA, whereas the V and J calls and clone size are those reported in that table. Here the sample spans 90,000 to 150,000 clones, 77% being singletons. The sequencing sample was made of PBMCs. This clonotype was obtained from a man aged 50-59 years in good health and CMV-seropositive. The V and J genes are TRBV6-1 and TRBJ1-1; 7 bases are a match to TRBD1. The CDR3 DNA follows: TGTGCCAGCAGTGGGCCTCAGCAAGGGGGCGCTTTTCCGAAGGCTTTCTTT. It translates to CASSGPQQGGAFPKAFF.